The T cell receptor beta chain under discussion was sequenced for a study of blood T cell repertoires in COVID-19. Turning to the study itself: From the United States, Italy and Spain came samples of acute and convalescent COVID-19. PBMCs, B-cell-depleted T cells, or T cells provided the cDNA or gDNA that made up the material.

A few counts support this clone. This CDR3 is 14 amino acids long. Losses at the gene ends were 1 base for V and 4 bases for J; bases not matched to a gene: 2. Germline loops: CDR1 SGHTA, CDR2 FQGNSA. Original handling: Researchers report that nucleated cell counts were estimated from reference gene primer amplification. Libraries were prepared by immunoSEQ multiplex PCR; TCRdb keeps only in-frame clonotypes and omits some of them. The DNA was the basis for D and trimming; V, J and clone size are from that table. The sample has roughly 60,000 clones; 80% to 85% are singletons. This chain joins TRBV7-2 and TRBJ1-2, with 8 bases matching TRBD1. The TCR sequence derives from a man at least 80 years old with COVID-19, enrolled during active disease. The material sequenced was peripheral blood. The CDR3 DNA sequence: TGTGCCAGCAGCTTAGAGGGACAGGTCTATGGCTACACCTTC. It translates to CASSLEGQVYGYTF.